What follows is one T cell receptor (beta chain) and its context. The sample originates from a study of T cell changes during pregnancy in multiple sclerosis. The method was immunoSEQ multiplex PCR; TCRdb's version includes in-frame clones alone and lacks a portion of them. This sample yields 100,000 or so clones, of which approximately 93% are seen a single time; 0.99% belongs to the top ten. The receptor was isolated from a female donor with multiple sclerosis, enrolled in a pregnancy study. Sequenced here: peripheral blood, sampled after pregnancy.

The CDR3, as DNA: TGCGCCAGCAGCCCTGGACTTCTAGCCAAAAACATTCAGTACTTC. This gives the protein CASSPGLLAKNIQYF. The chain combines TRBV5-1 with TRBJ2-4, with a possible D match to TRBD2 (5 bases). Trimming cost V 4 bases and J 0 bases, with 11 bases left between them. The CDR3 contains 15 residues. The germline CDR1 and CDR2 sequences are SGHRS and YFSETQ.